This T cell receptor beta chain came from a study of long-term antiretroviral therapy in people with HIV. For the study at large: First collections came about a decade before the 2015 immediate-ART recommendation. General study results and limits: Neither ART adherence, viral resistance nor therapy changes were documented. Blood dates from the mid-2000s to the late 2010s, possibly under older ART regimens.

About this clone itself: Its antigen is unidentified.

Germline lookup yields CDR1 SGHAT and CDR2 FQNNGV. The CDR3 has 15 residues. Trimming cost V 4 bases and J 3 bases; bases outside gene matches: 4. At minimum, one pre-ART and two post-ART PBMC samples were obtained from each donor. It was version v3.0 of the immunoSEQ assay that was run at survey level. Profiling relied on immunoSEQ multiplex PCR, and the TCRdb table lists in-frame clones only, not all of them. The top ten hold around 5% of the sample, which has 30,000 to 40,000 clones, 75% to 90% seen once. The chain carries TRBV11-2 and TRBJ2-1; 9 bases match TRBD1. The specimen comprised unsorted PBMCs, sampled 1.5 years after starting antiretroviral therapy. The sequence came from a man aged 18 to 29 with HIV. The CDR3 here is CASSSTGGYYNEQFF. The DNA for the CDR3 is TGTGCCAGCAGCTCCACAGGGGGCTACTACAATGAGCAGTTCTTC.